One and the same sample provided the 27 T cell receptor beta chains below, sequenced in a study of T cell responses to AZD1222 COVID-19 vaccine. Here immunoSEQ multiplex PCR was the method, and the copy in TCRdb shows in-frame clones only, minus some. The repertoire holds around 100,000 clones, with around 90% as singletons. The material was peripheral blood, obtained on day 0 of AZD1222 vaccination. These receptor sequences come from an adult in good health.

The gene calls are TRBV6-4 and TRBJ2-1, with 7 bases lining up with TRBD2. J was trimmed by 4 bases and V by 2 bases; bases with no gene match: 5. The CDR3 totals 15 residues. Germline CDR1 is MRHNA and CDR2 is SNTAGT. This CDR3 is CASSDRREEYNEQFF. In nucleotides, the CDR3 is TGTGCCAGCAGTGACCGTCGGGAGGAATACAATGAGCAGTTCTTC.

The V and J genes are TRBV9 and TRBJ2-7; TRBD2 matches at 9 bases. V gave up 0 bases and J gave up 3 bases; unmatched junction bases: 10. The CDR3 is made up of 17 amino acids. Germline assignment: CDR1 SGDLS and CDR2 YYNGEE. CDR3 bases: TGTGCCAGCAGCGTAGATGCTAGCGGGACGACAAGCTACGAGCAGTACTTC. Protein product: CASSVDASGTTSYEQYF.

The V gene is TRBV10-1, the J gene TRBJ2-1, with D uncertain. The CDR3 spans 15 residues. Trimming left V 0 bases short and J 4 bases short, with 10 bases between. Germline V lookup: CDR1 WNHNN, CDR2 SYGVQD (reference sequence). The CDR3 sequence: CASSESAVSYNEQFF. CDR3 nucleotides: TGCGCCAGCAGTGAGTCGGCGGTTTCGTACAATGAGCAGTTCTTC.

The chain joins TRBV27 to TRBJ1-5; D remains ambiguous. The length of the CDR3 is 15 residues. Germline V gives CDR1 MNHEY, CDR2 SMNVEV (reference sequence). Trimming shortened V by 3 bases and J by 5 bases, and 14 bases separated the two germline ends. In DNA form, the CDR3 reads TGTGCCAGCAGTTTGGCGGGGTTTCCCTATCAGCCCCAGCATTTT. Its translation: CASSLAGFPYQPQHF.

This chain joins TRBV29-1 and TRBJ2-5; 8 bases agree with TRBD2. The CDR3 extends over 12 amino acids. The V segment lost 7 bases and the J segment 5 bases; nucleotides outside the gene matches: 6. CDR1 and CDR2 (germline): SQVTM, ANQGSEA. CDR3 sequence reads: CSAHGGVETQYF. CDR3 sequence (DNA): TGCAGCGCTCACGGGGGGGTTGAGACCCAGTACTTC.

This clone was recorded only once. The chain has TRBV7-9 and TRBJ2-7, with D tentatively TRBD1 (6 bases). From germline, CDR1 is SEHNR and CDR2 FQNEAQ (reference sequence). CDR3 size: 14 residues. Trimming took off 5 bases at V and 4 bases at J, with 15 bases between the two ends. CDR3 bases: TGTGCCAGCAGCATTTCAGGGGCAGCGTACGAGCAGTACTTC. Amino acid sequence: CASSISGAAYEQYF.

The chain combines TRBV27 with TRBJ1-6; 7 bases are a match to TRBD1. Germline loops: CDR1 MNHEY, CDR2 SMNVEV (reference sequence). This CDR3 is 14 amino acids long. Unmatched junction bases numbered 10, after V lost 4 bases and J lost 13 bases. The CDR3 sequence: CASSSTGTLDPLHF. The CDR3 DNA sequence: TGTGCCAGCAGTTCGACAGGGACGTTGGATCCCCTCCACTTT.

V and J are TRBV18 and TRBJ1-3, with D hard to call. The germline V gene encodes CDR1 KGHSH and CDR2 LQKENI. V was trimmed by 7 bases and J by 2 bases, leaving 9 bases between them. This CDR3 has 13 residues. The CDR3 DNA reads as TGTGCCAGCTTCGTGGATCCTGGAAACACCATATATTTT. Its protein product is CASFVDPGNTIYF.

The chain joins TRBV4-1 to TRBJ1-5; a weak D match, TRBD1 (5 bases). Germline CDR1 MGHRA, CDR2 YSYEKL. The CDR3 consists of 14 residues. V was shortened by 1 base and J by 1 base, with 5 bases between the two germline ends. The CDR3 region has the DNA TGCGCCAGCAGCCAAGCAGGGAGCAATCAGCCCCAGCATTTT. Protein: CASSQAGSNQPQHF.

This clone was seen just once. The chain links TRBV4-1 to TRBJ2-2, with 8 bases matching TRBD1. This CDR3 contains 16 residues. V lost 2 bases to trimming and J lost 7 bases; unmatched junction nucleotides: 9. Germline CDR1 MGHRA, CDR2 YSYEKL. In nucleotides, the CDR3 is TGCGCCAGCAGCCAACCCCGACAGGGGAAGGGCGGGGAGCTGTTTTTT. It codes for CASSQPRQGKGGELFF.

This rearrangement joins TRBV4-3 to TRBJ2-5; maybe TRBD1 (6 bases). The V gene's germline CDR1 is LGHNA and CDR2 YSLEER. There are 15 residues in the CDR3. Trimming stripped 0 bases from V and 4 bases from J, with 12 bases between. For the CDR3, the DNA is TGCGCCAGCAGCCAAGAGGGCAGGGGTGGAGAGACCCAGTACTTC. It yields the protein CASSQEGRGGETQYF.

The rearrangement joins TRBV2 to TRBJ1-2; D not resolved. Germline values: CDR1 SNHLY, CDR2 FYNNEI. CDR3 length: 12 residues. Trimming took off 3 bases at V and 6 bases at J, with 8 bases between the two ends. CDR3 bases: TGTGCCAGCAGTGATGCGCTGGATGGCTACACCTTC. This codes for CASSDALDGYTF.

A single count supports this clone. This chain joins TRBV11-2 and TRBJ1-2; TRBD1 is a possible D gene (6 bases). V lost 3 bases and J lost 5, with 10 bases in between. CDR1 is SGHAT and CDR2 is FQNNGV in the germline V gene. This CDR3 comprises 13 residues. The CDR3 spells CASSFDRTYGYTF. The DNA for the CDR3 is TGTGCCAGCAGCTTTGACAGGACTTATGGCTACACCTTC.

The rearrangement links TRBV23-1 to TRBJ1-1; 7 bases fit TRBD1. TRBV23-1 is labeled an ORF, and its function is uncertain. This CDR3 region has 19 residues. The ends lost 4 bases at V and 4 bases at J; junction bases unmatched: 21. The CDR3 region is CASSLGETGENHYGTEAFF. The CDR3 DNA sequence: TGCGCCAGCAGTCTGGGGGAAACAGGGGAGAACCACTATGGCACTGAAGCTTTCTTT.

The genes are TRBV19 and TRBJ1-1, with D maybe TRBD1 (5 bases). Looked up from germline, CDR1 is LNHDA and CDR2 is SQIVND (reference sequence). Trimming left V 5 bases short and J 3 bases short, with 10 bases between. The CDR3 loop spans 13 amino acids. CDR3 sequence (DNA): TGTGCCAGTAGTGACGGGGGGTACACTGAAGCTTTCTTT. Translating gives CASSDGGYTEAFF.

The chain couples TRBV5-5 to TRBJ2-7, with TRBD2 matching 8 bases. V was clipped by 2 bases and J by 2 bases; unmatched bases: 3. CDR3 length: 14 amino acids. Germline V gene lookup returns CDR1 SGHKS and CDR2 YYEKEE (reference sequence). CDR3 region: CASSLAGDAYEQYF. CDR3 nucleotides: TGTGCCAGCAGCTTAGCGGGAGACGCCTACGAGCAGTACTTC.

This clone occurred once. The J gene is TRBJ1-4, the V gene TRBV10-3; tentatively, D is TRBD1 (5 bases). CDR1 is ENHRY and CDR2 is SYGVKD in the germline V gene. This CDR3 contains 15 residues. V shed 0 bases and J shed 5 bases, with 10 bases lying between them. CDR3 nucleotides: TGTGCCATCAGTGAGTCCGCGGGGGGGAATGAAAAACTGTTTTTT. This encodes CAISESAGGNEKLFF.

The gene calls are TRBV3-1 (or the pseudogene TRBV3-2) and TRBJ1-5; D not certain. This CDR3 has 12 residues. The germline V and J ends were trimmed by 1 base and 9 bases, with 7 bases remaining between them. Germline V gene data show CDR1 as LGHDT and CDR2 as YNNKEL (reference sequence). The CDR3 coding sequence is TGTGCCAGCAGCCAAGGGGTAGGGCCCCAGCATTTT. Translated, it gives CASSQGVGPQHF.

The V gene is TRBV27, the J gene TRBJ2-7; 7 bases fit TRBD2. V lost 6 bases to trimming and J lost 3 bases; unmatched junction nucleotides: 8. Germline CDR1 MNHEY, CDR2 SMNVEV (reference sequence). The CDR3 is made up of 14 amino acids. CDR3 in amino acids: CASSSVAGDYEQYF. CDR3 nucleotide sequence: TGTGCCAGCAGCTCCGTGGCGGGAGACTACGAGCAGTACTTC.

V usage is TRBV30 and J usage is TRBJ1-6; D might be TRBD1 (5 bases). This CDR3 has 14 residues. Trimming removed 5 bases at V and 8 bases at J, with 16 bases between. Per the germline V gene, CDR1 is GTSNPN and CDR2 is SVGIG (reference sequence). CDR3 nucleotide sequence: TGTGCCTGGGAGGTGGGGCAGGGTTATTCACCCCTCCACTTT. This translates into CAWEVGQGYSPLHF.

The chain carries TRBV4-1 and TRBJ2-7, with D perhaps matching TRBD1 or TRBD2 (5 bases each). Trimming pared 5 bases from V and 4 bases from J, leaving 21 bases between. CDR1 MGHRA and CDR2 YSYEKL come from the germline V gene. This CDR3 spans 16 amino acids. CDR3 coding DNA: TGCGCCAGCAGCAGAGCCTCCGGGATAGGGGAATACGAGCAGTACTTC. Translated: CASSRASGIGEYEQYF.

V usage is TRBV5-1 and J usage is TRBJ1-1, with D uncertain. Germline-derived CDR1 and CDR2 are SGHRS and YFSETQ. Trimming shortened V by 4 bases and J by 3 bases, and 16 bases separated the two germline ends. The CDR3 covers 15 residues. The CDR3 here is CASSQTRELDTEAFF. The CDR3 coding sequence is TGCGCCAGCAGCCAAACGCGTGAACTAGACACTGAAGCTTTCTTT.

The chain uses TRBV12-5 and TRBJ1-6, with 9 nucleotides matching TRBD1. The CDR3 loop spans 14 amino acids. The V gene end was trimmed by 5 bases and the J gene end by 10 bases; junction bases not matched to a gene: 6. CDR1 is LGHNT, CDR2 FRNRAP, per germline. As DNA, the CDR3 is TGTGCTAGTGGTCTACAGGGGGCGGAATCACCCCTCCACTTT. Residues: CASGLQGAESPLHF.

The V and J genes are TRBV6-6 and TRBJ2-1; D remains ambiguous. This CDR3 has 16 amino acids. The ends were cut back, 5 bases at V and 0 bases at J, with 14 bases in the middle. Germline V gives CDR1 MNHNY, CDR2 SVGAGI (reference sequence). CDR3 residues: CASSRFSASSYNEQFF. The CDR3 coding sequence is TGTGCCAGCAGTCGATTTTCCGCCAGCTCCTACAATGAGCAGTTCTTC.

J is TRBJ2-7 and V is TRBV6-5; tentative D call: TRBD2 (6 bases). Trimming stripped 0 bases from V and 3 bases from J, with 12 bases between. Looked up from germline, CDR1 is MNHEY and CDR2 is SVGAGI. The CDR3 is made up of 15 amino acids. The CDR3 here is CASSYSYRRGYEQYF. The CDR3 DNA reads TGTGCCAGCAGTTACTCGTATCGGAGGGGCTACGAGCAGTACTTC.

The chain links TRBV27 to TRBJ1-6; D unresolved. The CDR3 consists of 13 residues. CDR1 is MNHEY and CDR2 is SMNVEV in the germline V gene (reference sequence). The V gene lost 5 bases and the J gene lost 8 bases, with 10 bases spanning the gap. The CDR3 spells CASSLAGDSPLHF. CDR3 sequence (DNA): TGTGCCAGCAGTCTGGCCGGGGATTCACCCCTCCACTTT.

This chain joins TRBV12-3 or TRBV12-4 and TRBJ2-5; 7 nucleotides agree with TRBD2. V dropped 6 bases and J dropped 4; count of bases not matched to a gene: 2. This CDR3 comprises 12 residues. CDR3 DNA: TGTGCCAGCAGCCCGGGGGGAGAGACCCAGTACTTC. Its protein product is CASSPGGETQYF.